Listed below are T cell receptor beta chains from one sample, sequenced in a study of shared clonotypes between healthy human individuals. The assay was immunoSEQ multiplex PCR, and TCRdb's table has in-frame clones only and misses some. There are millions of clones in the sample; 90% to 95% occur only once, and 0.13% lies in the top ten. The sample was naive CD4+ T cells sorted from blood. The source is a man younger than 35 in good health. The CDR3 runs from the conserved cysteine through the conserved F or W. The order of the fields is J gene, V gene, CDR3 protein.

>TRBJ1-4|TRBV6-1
CASSERGGGGPGTNEKLFF
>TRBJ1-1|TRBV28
CASGRQANTEAFF
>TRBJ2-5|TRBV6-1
CASSGSTRLAGGRGRETQYF
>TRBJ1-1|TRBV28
CASSSWTGGTEAFF
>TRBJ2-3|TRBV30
CAWNLGRSSTDTQYF
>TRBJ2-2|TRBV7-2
CASSLYGTNTGELFF
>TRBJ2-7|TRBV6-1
CASSVSGTGAPYEQYF
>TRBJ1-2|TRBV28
CASSFSTDEPYGYTF
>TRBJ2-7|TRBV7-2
CASSPRRDSINGYEQYF
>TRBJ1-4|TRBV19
CASSSDRGRANEKLFF
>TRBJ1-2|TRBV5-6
CASRLFGTGNGYTF
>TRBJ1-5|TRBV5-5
CASSLNNQPQHF
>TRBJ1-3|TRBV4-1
CASSQGSGRYSGNTIYF
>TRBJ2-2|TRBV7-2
CASSLRDGELFF
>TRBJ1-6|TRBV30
CAWGQNNSPLHF
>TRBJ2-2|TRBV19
CASSTGLLGELFF
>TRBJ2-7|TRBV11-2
CASSSGTGDYEQYF
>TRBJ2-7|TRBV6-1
CASSELGGVDEQYF
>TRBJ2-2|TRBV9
CASSSGPRGTGELFF
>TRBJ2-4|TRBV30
CAWGTPGAMAKNIQYF
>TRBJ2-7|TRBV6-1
CASSAAGEQYF
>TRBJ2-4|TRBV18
CASSPTRVGSDIQYF
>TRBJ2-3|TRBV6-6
CASIHGELGNTQYF
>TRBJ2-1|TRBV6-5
CASSYLAGSNEQFF
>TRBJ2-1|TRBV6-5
CASKIPGGPEQFF
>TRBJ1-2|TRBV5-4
CASRSGQGNYGYTF
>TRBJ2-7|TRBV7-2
CASSSLDTQQYF
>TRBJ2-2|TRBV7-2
CASSPGTVLTGELFF
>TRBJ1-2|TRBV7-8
CASSLADRSYGYTF
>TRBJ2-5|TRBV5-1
CASRAGQGWAQYF
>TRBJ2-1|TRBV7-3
CASSLRGGEQFF
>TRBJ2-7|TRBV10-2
CASSERQITYEQYF
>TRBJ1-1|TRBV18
CASSRKGTAWGNTEAFF
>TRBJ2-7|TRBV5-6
CASSLDRVSYEQYF
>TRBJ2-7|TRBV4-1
CASSQDRGLAHSYEQYF
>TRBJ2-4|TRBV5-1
CASSLSTGDIQYF
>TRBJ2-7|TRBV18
CASSPNPQRGSSYEQYF
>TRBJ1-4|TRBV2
CASSSLGTENEKLFF
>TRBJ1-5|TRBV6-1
CASSEQVDNQPQHF
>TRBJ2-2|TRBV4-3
CASSQDSGGGPLPGELFF
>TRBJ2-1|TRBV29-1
CSGLQNSIKNEQFF
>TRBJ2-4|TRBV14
CASSQVGRTGQYF
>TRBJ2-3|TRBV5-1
CASSLEDTQYF
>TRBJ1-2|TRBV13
CASSQDRGSGYTF
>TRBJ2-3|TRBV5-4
CASSLTGSVGTDTQYF
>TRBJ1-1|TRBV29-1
CSARTGGTEAFF
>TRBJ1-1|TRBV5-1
CASSEPGNPEAFF
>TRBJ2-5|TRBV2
CASSVDRGQETQYF
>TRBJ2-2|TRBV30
CAWTHTGELFF
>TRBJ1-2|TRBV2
CASSVGQGFGYTF